The following is a T cell receptor beta chain sequence with its context. Its antigen is as yet unknown. This record comes from a study of T cells in Graves' hyperthyroidism and ophthalmopathy. Study-wide findings and caveats: The model foresaw ophthalmopathy a median around seven months prior to onset.

The germline V and J ends were trimmed by 6 bases and 10 bases, with 7 bases remaining between them. Germline CDR1 SNHLY, CDR2 FYNNEI. The CDR3 spans 10 residues. Uncontrolled infections, other autoimmune diseases, pregnancy or lactation led to exclusion of patients. Researchers took RNA transcripts and amplified the TCR beta CDR3 regions from them. When the TCR CDR3 underwent first-round RT-PCR, the HTBI primer set was used. TCRdb redid the calling of the multiplex PCR reads with MiXCR, one entry per CDR3 protein. The sample contains hundreds of thousands of distinct CDR3 sequences, roughly 14% of which appear only once.

The source material was blood. The TCR originated in a woman aged 50 to 65 with Graves' ophthalmopathy. This chain joins TRBV2 and TRBJ2-1, with a weak D call TRBD2 (6 bases). The CDR3 DNA is TGTGCCAGCAGAGGAGGGGAGCAGTTCTTC. This codes for CASRGGEQFF. The complete variable domain, with remaining parts taken from reference TRBV2 and TRBJ2-1, reads EPEVTQTPSHQVTQMGQEVILRCVPISNHLYFYWYRQILGQKVEFLVSFYNNEISEKSEIFDDQFSVERPDGSNFTLKIRSTKLEDSAMYFCASRGGEQFFGPGTRLTVL.